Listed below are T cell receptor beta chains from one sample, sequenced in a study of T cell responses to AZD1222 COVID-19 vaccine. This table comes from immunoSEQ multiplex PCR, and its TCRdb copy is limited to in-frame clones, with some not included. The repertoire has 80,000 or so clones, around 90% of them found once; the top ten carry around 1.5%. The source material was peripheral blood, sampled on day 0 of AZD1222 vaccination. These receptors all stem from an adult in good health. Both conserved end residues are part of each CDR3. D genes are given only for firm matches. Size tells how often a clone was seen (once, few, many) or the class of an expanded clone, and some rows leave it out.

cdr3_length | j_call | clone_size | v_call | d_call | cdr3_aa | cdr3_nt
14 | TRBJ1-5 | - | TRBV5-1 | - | CASSYGGANQPQHF | TGCGCCAGCAGTTATGGGGGAGCAAATCAGCCCCAGCATTTT
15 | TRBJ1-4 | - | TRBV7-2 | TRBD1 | CASSRGGTGNEKLFF | TGTGCCAGCAGCCGGGGGGGGACAGGGAATGAAAAACTGTTTTTT
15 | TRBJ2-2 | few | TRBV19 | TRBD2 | CASIRLAGDIGELFF | TGTGCCAGCATCAGACTAGCGGGAGATATCGGGGAGCTGTTTTTT
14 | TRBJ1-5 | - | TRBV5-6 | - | CASSYTGGNQPQHF | TGTGCCAGCAGCTACACGGGGGGTAATCAGCCCCAGCATTTT
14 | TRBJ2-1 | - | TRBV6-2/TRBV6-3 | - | CASSYPLEYNEQFF | TGTGCCAGCAGTTACCCCCTGGAATACAATGAGCAGTTCTTC
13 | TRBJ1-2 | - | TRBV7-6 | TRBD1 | CASSFAGGYGYTF | TGTGCCAGCAGCTTTGCAGGGGGCTATGGCTACACCTTC
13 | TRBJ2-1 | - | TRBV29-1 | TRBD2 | CSVLAGGRNEQFF | TGCAGCGTTCTAGCGGGAGGGCGGAATGAGCAGTTCTTC
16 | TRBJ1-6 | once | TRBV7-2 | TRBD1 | CASSPTGTGSGSPLHF | TGTGCCAGCAGCCCGACCGGGACAGGGTCTGGATCACCCCTCCACTTT
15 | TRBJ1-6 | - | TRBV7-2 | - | CASSLAQRKNSPLHF | TGTGCCAGCAGCTTAGCGCAACGGAAAAATTCACCCCTCCACTTT
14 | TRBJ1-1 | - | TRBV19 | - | CASSRQVTNTEAFF | TGTGCCAGTAGTAGACAGGTTACGAACACTGAAGCTTTCTTT
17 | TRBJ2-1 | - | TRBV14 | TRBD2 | CASSQDQVLAGYNEQFF | TGTGCCAGCAGCCAAGATCAAGTACTAGCGGGCTACAATGAGCAGTTCTTC
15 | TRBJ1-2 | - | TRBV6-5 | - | CASSYSRGLGAPYTF | TGTGCCAGCAGTTACTCGCGAGGGTTAGGGGCTCCCTACACCTTC
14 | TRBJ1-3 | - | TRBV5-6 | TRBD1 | CASSWDRGENTIYF | TGTGCCAGCAGCTGGGACAGGGGTGAAAACACCATATATTTT
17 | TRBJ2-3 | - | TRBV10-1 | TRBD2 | CASSEGGRPSSTDTQYF | TGCGCCAGCAGTGAGGGCGGGAGGCCCTCTAGCACAGATACGCAGTATTTT
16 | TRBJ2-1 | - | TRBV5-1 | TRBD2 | CASSDFTSGAQNEQFF | TGCGCCAGCAGCGACTTTACTAGCGGGGCTCAGAATGAGCAGTTCTTC
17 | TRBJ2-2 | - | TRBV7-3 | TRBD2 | CASSPGTSGGGYGELFF | TGTGCCAGCAGCCCTGGGACTAGCGGGGGAGGGTACGGGGAGCTGTTTTTT
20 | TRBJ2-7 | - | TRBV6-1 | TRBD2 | CASSDPWAGTSGTDYYEQYF | TGTGCCAGCAGTGACCCCTGGGCCGGGACTAGCGGGACGGATTACTACGAGCAGTACTTC
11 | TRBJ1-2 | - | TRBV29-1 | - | CSVLQNYGYTF | TGCAGCGTACTTCAAAACTATGGCTACACCTTC
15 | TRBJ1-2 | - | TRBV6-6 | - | CASSYSGGELYGYTF | TGTGCCAGCAGTTACTCAGGAGGCGAACTCTATGGCTACACCTTC
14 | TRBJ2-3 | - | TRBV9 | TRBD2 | CASSPSGRPDTQYF | TGTGCCAGCAGTCCTAGCGGGAGGCCAGATACGCAGTATTTT
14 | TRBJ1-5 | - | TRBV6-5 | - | CASQAGPIHQPQHF | TGTGCCAGCCAGGCGGGCCCGATCCATCAGCCCCAGCATTTT
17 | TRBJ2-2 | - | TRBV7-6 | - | CASSPELASLGTGELFF | TGTGCCAGCAGCCCCGAGCTAGCTTCCCTGGGCACCGGGGAGCTGTTTTTT
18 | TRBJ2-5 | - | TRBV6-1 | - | CASSEVSGGSSQRETQYF | TGTGCCAGCAGTGAAGTTAGTGGCGGCAGTTCCCAGAGAGAGACCCAGTACTTC
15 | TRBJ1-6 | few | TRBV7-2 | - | CASSSWSGRVGPLHF | TGTGCCAGCAGCTCTTGGTCCGGGAGGGTTGGACCCCTCCACTTT
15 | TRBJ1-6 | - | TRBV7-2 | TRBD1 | CASSSDRGGNSPLHF | TGTGCCAGCAGTTCTGACAGGGGGGGAAATTCACCCCTCCACTTT
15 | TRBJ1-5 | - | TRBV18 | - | CASSPGTGRNQPQHF | TGTGCCAGCTCACCCGGGACCGGGCGAAATCAGCCCCAGCATTTT
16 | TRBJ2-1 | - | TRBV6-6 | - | CASRDGQRSSYNEQFF | TGTGCCAGCAGAGATGGCCAGCGAAGCTCCTACAATGAGCAGTTCTTC
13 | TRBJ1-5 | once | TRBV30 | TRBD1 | CAWRQGAGQPQHF | TGTGCCTGGAGACAGGGGGCTGGTCAGCCCCAGCATTTT
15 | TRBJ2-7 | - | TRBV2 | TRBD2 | CASRGRGTRIGEQYF | TGTGCCAGCAGGGGCCGCGGGACTAGGATCGGCGAGCAGTACTTC
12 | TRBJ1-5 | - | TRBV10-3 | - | CAISESDQPQHF | TGTGCCATCAGTGAGTCGGATCAGCCCCAGCATTTT
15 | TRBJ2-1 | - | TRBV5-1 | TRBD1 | CASSLQGARNNEQFF | TGCGCCAGCAGCTTACAGGGGGCTAGAAACAATGAGCAGTTCTTC
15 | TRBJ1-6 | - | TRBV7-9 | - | CASRHSQGGNSPLHF | TGTGCCAGCAGGCACTCACAGGGCGGAAATTCACCCCTCCACTTT
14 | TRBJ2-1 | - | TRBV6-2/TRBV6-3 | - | CASSYLASYNEQFF | TGTGCCAGCAGTTACCTTGCATCCTACAATGAGCAGTTCTTC
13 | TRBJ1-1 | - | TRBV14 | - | CASSPSANTEAFF | TGTGCCAGCAGCCCCTCAGCTAACACTGAAGCTTTCTTT
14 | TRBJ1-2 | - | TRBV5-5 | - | CASSLAPRDYGYTF | TGTGCCAGCAGCTTGGCCCCTAGAGACTATGGCTACACCTTC
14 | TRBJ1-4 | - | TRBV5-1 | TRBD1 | CASSLGQGAEKLFF | TGCGCCAGCAGCTTGGGTCAGGGGGCTGAAAAACTGTTTTTT
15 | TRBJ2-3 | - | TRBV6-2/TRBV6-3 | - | CASSYGGGSPDTQYF | TGTGCCAGCAGTTACGGGGGGGGCTCGCCAGATACGCAGTATTTT
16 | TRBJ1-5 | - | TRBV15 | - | CATSRDLRGGNQPQHF | TGTGCCACCAGCAGAGATCTGAGAGGGGGCAATCAGCCCCAGCATTTT
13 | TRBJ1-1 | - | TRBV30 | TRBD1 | CAWSVQGDTEAFF | TGTGCCTGGAGTGTACAGGGGGACACTGAAGCTTTCTTT
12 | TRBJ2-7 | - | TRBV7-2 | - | CASSLYSYEQYF | TGTGCCAGCAGCCTCTACTCCTACGAGCAGTACTTC
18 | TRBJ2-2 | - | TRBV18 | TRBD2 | CASSPRAASGGTTGELFF | TGTGCCAGCTCACCACGGGCGGCTAGCGGGGGAACCACCGGGGAGCTGTTTTTT
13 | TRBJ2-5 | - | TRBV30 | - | CAFGWAAQETQYF | TGTGCCTTTGGGTGGGCAGCCCAAGAGACCCAGTACTTC
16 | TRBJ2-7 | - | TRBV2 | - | CASSEPLGSPSYEQYF | TGTGCCAGCAGTGAACCGCTCGGCTCTCCTTCCTACGAGCAGTACTTC
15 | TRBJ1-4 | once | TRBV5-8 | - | CASVMWVGGNEKLFF | TGTGCCAGCGTAATGTGGGTTGGAGGGAATGAAAAACTGTTTTTT
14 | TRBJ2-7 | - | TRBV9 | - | CASSVAGGFYEQYF | TGTGCCAGCAGCGTAGCGGGCGGATTCTACGAGCAGTACTTC
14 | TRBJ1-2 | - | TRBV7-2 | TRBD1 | CASSLAGQSYGYTF | TGTGCCAGCAGCTTAGCGGGACAGAGCTATGGCTACACCTTC
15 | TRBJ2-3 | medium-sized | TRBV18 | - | CASSPQGRNPDTQYF | TGTGCCAGCTCACCACAAGGGAGGAACCCAGATACGCAGTATTTT
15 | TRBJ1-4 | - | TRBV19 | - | CASSMDSPQDEKLFF | TGTGCCAGTAGTATGGACAGTCCCCAGGATGAAAAACTGTTTTTT
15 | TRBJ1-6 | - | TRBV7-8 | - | CASSLDREFGSPLHF | TGTGCCAGCAGCTTAGATAGGGAATTCGGTTCACCCCTCCACTTT
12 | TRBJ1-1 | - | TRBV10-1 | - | CALQGMNTEAFF | TGCGCCCTCCAGGGGATGAACACTGAAGCTTTCTTT